Reported below is one TCR beta chain. Its antigen is not known. This sample was included in a study of CD8+ T cells in alopecia areata. Turning to the study itself: Twice a day, 5 to 10 mg of oral tofacitinib was administered to treated patients. Overall study findings and caveats: Amid tofacitinib therapy, many expanded lesional clones stayed present in scalp and blood.

Isolated RNA was reverse transcribed into cDNA used as the sequencing template. Method: immunoSEQ multiplex PCR; TCRdb's copy keeps in-frame clones and lacks some. The table has roughly 98,000 clones, roughly three fifths seen once. Germline loops: CDR1 SGHRS, CDR2 YFSETQ. Trimming removed 4 bases from V and 0 bases from J; junction bases left unmatched: 10. CDR3 length: 19 amino acids. The treatment denotes: oral pan-JAK inhibitor, 5-10 mg twice daily. The sequencing here drew on CD8+ T cells sorted from blood, taken at week 4, from a patient treated with tofacitinib. The V gene is TRBV5-1, the J gene TRBJ2-1; 13 nucleotides agree with TRBD2. The source of this sequence is a human donor with alopecia areata. CDR3 loop: CASSLGLAGAISSYNEQFF. DNA of the CDR3: TGCGCCAGCAGCCTAGGACTAGCGGGGGCCATTAGCTCCTACAATGAGCAGTTCTTC.